This is a list of T cell receptor beta chains from one sample in a study of vaccination and CD4 T cells after COVID-19. TCRdb ran MiXCR on the PCR reads and lists one entry per CDR3 protein. The sample has roughly 14,000 distinct CDR3 sequences, approximately 30% seen once. These receptors' targets are unknown. The sequencing used CD4+ T cells from blood, cultured in vitro, collected after SARS-CoV-2 vaccination. All receptors derive from a human donor who had recovered from COVID-19. CDR3s include the opening cysteine and the closing phenylalanine or tryptophan. The order of the fields is V gene, clone size, D gene, J gene, CDR3 protein, CDR3 DNA. A D gene is named only where the DNA matches it firmly. Size is omitted from some rows. Given values are once, few, many or a class for expanded clones.

>TRBV6-1|-|-|TRBJ2-7
CASLVARGDYEQYF
TGTGCCAGCCTTGTAGCTAGAGGGGACTACGAGCAGTACTTC
>TRBV2|-|-|TRBJ2-5
CASGAASKKETQYF
TGTGCCAGCGGGGCCGCGAGCAAAAAAGAGACCCAGTACTTC
>TRBV7-3|-|-|TRBJ2-2
CASSPSPGGELFF
TGTGCCAGCAGCCCTTCTCCGGGCGGGGAGCTGTTTTTT
>TRBV7-2|-|-|TRBJ2-7
CASRQFSYEQYF
TGTGCCAGCCGTCAATTCTCCTACGAGCAGTACTTC
>TRBV30|-|-|TRBJ1-5
CAWSVQDHQPQHF
TGTGCCTGGAGTGTCCAGGACCATCAGCCCCAGCATTTT
>TRBV2|-|TRBD2|TRBJ2-1
CASTPPPSGRAVYNEQFF
TGTGCCAGCACCCCCCCCCCAAGCGGGAGGGCCGTCTACAATGAGCAGTTCTTC
>TRBV7-2|-|-|TRBJ1-1
CASSVGPNTEAFF
TGTGCCAGCAGTGTAGGGCCTAACACTGAAGCTTTCTTT
>TRBV5-6|once|TRBD2|TRBJ2-5
CASSLGSGRRGETQYF
TGTGCCAGCAGCTTGGGGAGCGGGAGAAGGGGAGAGACCCAGTACTTC
>TRBV6-2/TRBV6-3|-|-|TRBJ2-7
CASSYSGTGNSYEQYF
TGTGCCAGCAGTTACTCCGGGACGGGGAACTCCTACGAGCAGTACTTC
>TRBV11-3|-|TRBD2|TRBJ2-3
CASSPDLAGPGGTQYF
TGTGCCAGCAGCCCAGACCTAGCGGGCCCCGGCGGTACGCAGTATTTT
>TRBV28|few|-|TRBJ1-2
CASSPDRQDGYTF
TGTGCCAGCAGTCCAGACCGGCAGGATGGCTACACCTTC
>TRBV5-1|-|TRBD1|TRBJ2-5
CASSLVPGGQETQYF
TGCGCCAGCAGCTTGGTACCAGGGGGCCAAGAGACCCAGTACTTC
>TRBV7-8|few|-|TRBJ1-2
CASSLNRGLGGQTYGYTF
TGTGCCAGCAGCTTAAATCGGGGATTGGGGGGGCAGACCTATGGCTACACCTTC
>TRBV6-2/TRBV6-3|-|TRBD1|TRBJ2-1
CASRIQGVPYNEQFF
TGTGCCAGCAGAATACAGGGGGTCCCCTACAATGAGCAGTTCTTC
>TRBV27|-|-|TRBJ1-2
CASSFRVGAHYGYTF
TGTGCCAGCAGTTTTAGGGTAGGAGCTCACTATGGCTACACCTTC
>TRBV19|few|TRBD1|TRBJ1-6
CASSAPGQGNSPLHF
TGTGCCAGTAGTGCACCGGGACAGGGGAATTCACCCCTCCACTTT
>TRBV27|-|TRBD2|TRBJ2-2
CASSLSTSGIGSTGELFF
TGTGCCAGCAGTTTATCGACTAGCGGGATCGGCAGCACCGGGGAGCTGTTTTTT
>TRBV11-1|-|-|TRBJ2-2
CASSPGFLPQGELFF
TGTGCCAGCAGCCCAGGGTTCCTACCTCAGGGGGAGCTGTTTTTT
>TRBV29-1|-|-|TRBJ1-1
CSVEDRPPRQHTEAFF
TGCAGCGTTGAAGATCGCCCCCCAAGACAGCACACTGAAGCTTTCTTT
>TRBV7-9|-|-|TRBJ1-1
CASSLVGSDMNTEAFF
TGTGCCAGCAGCTTAGTGGGCAGCGATATGAACACTGAAGCTTTCTTT
>TRBV27|-|-|TRBJ1-1
CASSYDIEGTEAFF
TGTGCCAGCAGCTACGACATCGAGGGCACTGAAGCTTTCTTT
>TRBV2|-|-|TRBJ2-3
CASTFQGLAQYF
TGTGCCAGCACCTTCCAGGGACTTGCCCAGTATTTT
>TRBV4-1|-|TRBD1|TRBJ2-1
CASSPHRTGTENEQFF
TGCGCCAGCAGCCCTCACCGCACCGGGACAGAGAATGAGCAGTTCTTC
>TRBV7-2|few|-|TRBJ2-7
CASSASGVGTYEQYF
TGTGCCAGCAGCGCCAGCGGTGTAGGCACCTACGAGCAGTACTTC
>TRBV28|-|-|TRBJ1-2
CASIDPTRALYGYTF
TGTGCCAGCATCGACCCTACTCGGGCCCTCTATGGCTACACCTTC
>TRBV7-8|few|-|TRBJ2-2
CASSLQGGATGELFF
TGTGCCAGCTCTTTACAAGGAGGCGCGACCGGGGAGCTGTTTTTT
>TRBV12-3/TRBV12-4|-|-|TRBJ1-5
CASSTGHQPQHF
TGTGCCAGCAGCACCGGACATCAGCCCCAGCATTTT
>TRBV2|few|-|TRBJ2-7
CASSEPQGRWGLAYEQYF
TGTGCCAGCAGCGAACCCCAGGGTAGGTGGGGTCTAGCCTACGAGCAGTACTTC
>TRBV20-1|-|-|TRBJ2-4
CSARVTGLRKGIQYF
TGCAGTGCTAGAGTGACAGGCTTAAGGAAGGGGATTCAGTACTTC
>TRBV4-3|-|-|TRBJ2-1
CASSQVYDSSYNEQFF
TGCGCCAGCAGCCAGGTTTACGACAGTTCCTACAATGAGCAGTTCTTC
>TRBV28|-|-|TRBJ2-2
CASSTPRTPKGAGELFF
TGTGCCAGCAGTACCCCTAGGACGCCCAAAGGCGCCGGGGAGCTGTTTTTT
>TRBV6-2/TRBV6-3|few|-|TRBJ1-2
CASSPHSWTANYGYTF
TGTGCCAGCAGTCCCCACTCCTGGACAGCAAACTATGGCTACACCTTC
>TRBV11-1|-|-|TRBJ1-1
CARSLTREAFF
TGTGCCAGGAGCTTGACCAGGGAAGCTTTCTTT
>TRBV19|few|-|TRBJ2-1
CASSMVRSSYNEQFF
TGTGCCAGTAGTATGGTCAGAAGCTCCTACAATGAGCAGTTCTTC
>TRBV6-1|-|-|TRBJ2-6
CASRLSGSGANVLTF
TGTGCCAGCAGGCTGAGTGGCTCTGGGGCCAACGTCCTGACTTTC
>TRBV6-2/TRBV6-3|-|-|TRBJ1-5
CASSYSRTYQPQHF
TGTGCCAGCAGTTACTCGAGAACATATCAGCCCCAGCATTTT
>TRBV20-1|few|TRBD1|TRBJ2-3
CSATTGWLVTDTQYF
TGCAGTGCAACGACAGGGTGGCTAGTCACAGATACGCAGTATTTT
>TRBV7-2|-|TRBD2|TRBJ2-7
CASSLPTSGLNYEQYF
TGTGCCAGCAGCTTGCCGACTAGCGGGCTTAACTACGAGCAGTACTTC
>TRBV6-1|-|-|TRBJ2-7
CASSEGGERSGEQYF
TGTGCCAGCAGTGAAGGGGGGGAGCGGTCGGGCGAGCAGTACTTC
>TRBV19|-|TRBD1|TRBJ1-3
CASRRQGDLLGNTIYF
TGTGCCAGTAGGAGACAGGGAGACCTGCTAGGAAACACCATATATTTT
>TRBV20-1|few|TRBD1|TRBJ1-1
CSARDHGQGFTEAFF
TGCAGTGCTAGAGATCATGGACAGGGTTTCACTGAAGCTTTCTTT
>TRBV6-1|-|-|TRBJ2-7
CASNLDGSSYEQYF
TGTGCCAGCAACTTAGACGGGAGCTCCTACGAGCAGTACTTC
>TRBV20-1|few|-|TRBJ2-2
CSARGGRPGTGELFF
TGCAGTGCTAGAGGCGGACGCCCGGGGACCGGGGAGCTGTTTTTT
>TRBV4-3|-|TRBD1|TRBJ1-2
CASSRDRVYGYTF
TGCGCCAGCAGCCGAGACAGGGTTTATGGCTACACCTTC
>TRBV15|-|-|TRBJ1-1
CATSRDNPLREGDTEAFF
TGTGCCACCAGCAGAGATAACCCTCTTCGGGAGGGGGACACTGAAGCTTTCTTT
>TRBV29-1|-|-|TRBJ2-3
CSGGRGISTDTQYF
TGCAGCGGGGGAAGGGGTATATCGACAGATACGCAGTATTTT
>TRBV20-1|few|-|TRBJ1-5
CSAAWGTLFQPQHF
TGCAGTGCTGCCTGGGGGACACTTTTTCAGCCCCAGCATTTT
>TRBV19|-|-|TRBJ2-7
CASSKSEGAYEQYF
TGTGCCAGTAGTAAGTCCGAGGGGGCCTACGAGCAGTACTTC
>TRBV6-2/TRBV6-3|-|-|TRBJ1-1
CASMPGRTNTEAFF
TGTGCCAGCATGCCGGGAAGGACGAACACTGAAGCTTTCTTT